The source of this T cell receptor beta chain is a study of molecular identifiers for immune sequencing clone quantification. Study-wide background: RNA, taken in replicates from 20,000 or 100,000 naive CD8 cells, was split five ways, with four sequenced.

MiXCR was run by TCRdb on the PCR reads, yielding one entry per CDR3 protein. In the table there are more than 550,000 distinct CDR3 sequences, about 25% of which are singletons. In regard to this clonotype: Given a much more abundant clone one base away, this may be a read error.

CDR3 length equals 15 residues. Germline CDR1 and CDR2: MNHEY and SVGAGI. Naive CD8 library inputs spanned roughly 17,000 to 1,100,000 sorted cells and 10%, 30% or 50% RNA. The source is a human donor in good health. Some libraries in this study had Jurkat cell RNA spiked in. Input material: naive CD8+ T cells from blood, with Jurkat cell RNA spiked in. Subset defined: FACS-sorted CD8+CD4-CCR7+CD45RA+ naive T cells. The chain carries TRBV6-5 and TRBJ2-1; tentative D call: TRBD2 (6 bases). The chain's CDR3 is CASRLLAPAYNERFF. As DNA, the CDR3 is TGTGCCAGCAGACTCCTAGCGCCCGCCTACAATGAGCGGTTCTTC.